The text below deals with one TCR beta chain. This sample is part of a study of control samples from healthy donors and cancer patients. Method: immunoSEQ multiplex PCR; TCRdb's copy keeps in-frame clones and lacks some. The sample carries 70,000 to 80,000 clones, about 90% recorded once. There are 13 residues in the CDR3. In germline, CDR1 is SGHDT, CDR2 YYEEEE. V gave up 1 base and J gave up 0 bases, with 4 bases separating them. The sequence came from a woman aged 45-65 years in good health. This chain joins TRBV5-6 and TRBJ1-1; no clear D gene. Source material: blood. CDR3 amino acids: CASSLTLNTEAFF. Written as DNA, the CDR3 is TGTGCCAGCAGCTTGACTCTGAACACTGAAGCTTTCTTT.